This section outlines one TCR beta chain sequence together with its context. The antigen it binds to is not known. Per-base quality was not reported, and no clone a single base away is much larger than it. These data come from a study of identical twins (dated by TCRdb to the mid-2010s). For the study in its entirety: TCR alpha and beta repertoires from monozygotic twins, unrelated adults of various ages and cord blood were deep-sequenced to test whether fetal clonotypes persist. Replicate twin experiments were performed at different times using different library preparation protocols to rule out contamination.

As encoded in the germline V gene, CDR1 is MDHEN while CDR2 is SYDVKM. V sheds 5 bases and J sheds 11 bases, leaving 12 bases between their ends. From cysteine to phenylalanine, the CDR3 is 11 amino acids long. The CDR3 DNA has 33 bases and is translated from base 1. The library was built by means of 5' RACE. Sequenced on an Illumina HiSeq 2000. A universal primer binding site was added through template switching, and the final cDNA carried a unique molecular identifier so that TCR cDNA molecules could be counted accurately. First-strand cDNA for TCR alpha and beta chains was synthesized from specific primers in the conserved constant-segment region. To control for contamination, each cDNA library was double barcoded with a SMART-Mk sample barcode plus Illumina barcodes. Two successive PCR steps introduced TruSeq adapter sequences along with Illumina sample barcodes. Sequencing of the TCR alpha and beta cDNA libraries was done on the Illumina HiSeq platform using custom primers. The paper's data handling went like this. Unique molecular identifiers were extracted from raw reads with MiGEC, and CDR3 positions were determined with MiXCR. For each individual, recombination models were inferred using an EM algorithm with the repgenHMM and IGoR tools. The tcR package in R was used for shared clonotype analysis, with sharing normalized by the product of cloneset sizes. To study raw recombination without the effects of thymic and clonal selection, out-of-frame nonproductive sequences were analyzed. The public reads were quality trimmed at Q25 with fastp and then assembled into clones with MiXCR by TCRdb, keeping productive beta chains. Identical CDR3 protein sequences are pooled into one entry, listed with their most common genes and DNA. Here the V and J calls rest on TCRdb's processing, not on the authors' analysis. The sample has some 1,600,000 distinct CDR3 sequences on record, under 35% of them singletons. The ten largest make up around 0.3% of the sample.

Study-level results and caveats: In monozygotic twins, out-of-frame TCR alpha sharing was systematically underestimated by recombination models, although the models agreed with sharing between unrelated individuals. Compared with coincidental sharing between unrelated individuals, out-of-frame TCR alpha sequences shared between twins showed an excess of sequences with low generation probability. The excess sharing between twins in beta out-of-frame sequences was weaker because fewer shared sequences reduced the signal-to-noise ratio. Conclusions relied on cross-sectional statistical analysis, since the same donors could not be followed over many years. Invariant T cells such as MAIT and iNKT could partly confound zero-insertion analyses, although diverse VJ usage argued against such confounding for most clonotypes. Abundant cord blood beta clonotypes had fewer insertions, young adult naive repertoires showed a similar but weaker trend, and memory repertoires showed no such trend.

Every donor was a healthy Caucasian. This TCR came from a newborn girl in good health. The sample comprised cord blood. This receptor chain uses TRBV28 and TRBJ1-1; the D gene identity is not certain. The encoded CDR3 is CASSPSYLAFF. The bases read TGTGCCAGCAGTCCCTCATATCTCGCTTTCTTT. The CDR3, completed at both ends by the reference TRBV28 and TRBJ1-1 genes, gives the full variable domain DVKVTQSSRYLVKRTGEKVFLECVQDMDHENMFWYRQDPGLGLRLIYFSYDVKMKEKGDIPEGYSVSREKKERFSLILESASTNQTSMYLCASSPSYLAFFGQGTRLTVV.